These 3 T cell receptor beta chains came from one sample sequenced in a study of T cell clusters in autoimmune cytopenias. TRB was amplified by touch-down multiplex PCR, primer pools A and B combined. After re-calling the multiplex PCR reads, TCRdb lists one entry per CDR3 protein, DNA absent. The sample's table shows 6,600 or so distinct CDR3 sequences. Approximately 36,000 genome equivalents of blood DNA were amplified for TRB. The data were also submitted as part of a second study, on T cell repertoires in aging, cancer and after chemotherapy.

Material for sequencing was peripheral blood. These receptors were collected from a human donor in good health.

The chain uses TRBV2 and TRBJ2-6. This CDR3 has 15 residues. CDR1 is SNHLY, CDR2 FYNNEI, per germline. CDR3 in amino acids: CASSDRGSGANVLTF.

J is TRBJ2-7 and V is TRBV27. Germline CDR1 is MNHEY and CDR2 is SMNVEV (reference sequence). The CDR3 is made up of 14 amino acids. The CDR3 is CASSSALGSYEQYF.

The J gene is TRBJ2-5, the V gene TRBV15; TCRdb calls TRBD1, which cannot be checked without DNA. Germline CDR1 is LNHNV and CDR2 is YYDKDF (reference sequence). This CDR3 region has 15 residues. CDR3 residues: CATSRDLGVLQTQYF.